The entry that follows covers one T cell receptor (beta chain) sequence. The data originate from a study of shared clonotypes between healthy human individuals. Assay: immunoSEQ multiplex PCR; the TCRdb copy retains only in-frame clones and omits some. The sample consists of about 580,000 clones, 95% to 98% of them appearing once. The naive CD8 population came from CD45RO-negative cells selected for CCR7, without terminally differentiated effector memory CD45RA+ cells. The V gene's germline CDR1 is MNHEY and CDR2 SMNVEV (reference sequence). V lost 4 bases, J lost 0 bases, and 15 bases lay in between. This CDR3 contains 16 residues.

The sample consisted of naive CD8+ T cells sorted from blood. The rearrangement links TRBV27 to TRBJ1-2, with no clear D. The receptor comes from a young man in good health. The CDR3 loop reads CASSYSEETSNYGYTF. CDR3 coding DNA: TGTGCCAGCAGTTATTCTGAGGAAACCTCTAACTATGGCTACACCTTC.